This T cell receptor (beta chain) was profiled in a study of T cells after posttransplantation cyclophosphamide. About this clone itself: The antigen remains undetermined.

Control samples came 1 year after myeloablative marrow transplants with methotrexate plus calcineurin inhibitor. The study's findings and limits: TRB clonality was highly associated with recipient CMV seropositivity and reactivation. Donor CD8+ memory clones often dominated recipient blood repertoires at later times. TRB overlap between skin or GI tissue T cells and blood was limited.

The CDR3 is 14 amino acids. Germline assignment: CDR1 MNHEY and CDR2 SMNVEV (reference sequence). The ends lost 2 bases at V and 7 bases at J; junction bases unmatched: 8. Sequenced by immunoSEQ multiplex PCR; TCRdb stores in-frame clones only, minus some. The sample holds 15,000 to 20,000 clones, more than 80% seen once. V gene TRBV27 combines with J gene TRBJ2-7; 7 bases agree with TRBD2. This sequence originates from a male patient between 25 and 39 years old who received an allogeneic stem cell transplant from an unrelated donor, was CMV-positive, and had acute and chronic GVHD. Some T cells may possibly be graft donor cells. Source: PBMCs, taken nearly 450 days after allogeneic stem cell transplant with calcineurin inhibitor and methotrexate. The CDR3 nucleotides read TGTGCCAGCAGTTTAGGGGGAGGGCCGCGGGAGCAGTACTTC. Encoded protein: CASSLGGGPREQYF.